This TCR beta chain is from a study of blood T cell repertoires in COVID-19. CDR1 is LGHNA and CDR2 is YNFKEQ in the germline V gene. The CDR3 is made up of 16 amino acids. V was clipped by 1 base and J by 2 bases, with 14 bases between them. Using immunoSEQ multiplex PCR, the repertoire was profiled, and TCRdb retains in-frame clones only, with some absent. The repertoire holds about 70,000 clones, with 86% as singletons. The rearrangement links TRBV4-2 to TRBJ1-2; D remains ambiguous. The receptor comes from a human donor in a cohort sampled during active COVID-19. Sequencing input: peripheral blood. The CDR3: CASSQGVLQVNYGYTF. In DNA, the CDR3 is TGTGCCAGCAGCCAAGGAGTCCTTCAGGTGAACTATGGCTACACCTTC.